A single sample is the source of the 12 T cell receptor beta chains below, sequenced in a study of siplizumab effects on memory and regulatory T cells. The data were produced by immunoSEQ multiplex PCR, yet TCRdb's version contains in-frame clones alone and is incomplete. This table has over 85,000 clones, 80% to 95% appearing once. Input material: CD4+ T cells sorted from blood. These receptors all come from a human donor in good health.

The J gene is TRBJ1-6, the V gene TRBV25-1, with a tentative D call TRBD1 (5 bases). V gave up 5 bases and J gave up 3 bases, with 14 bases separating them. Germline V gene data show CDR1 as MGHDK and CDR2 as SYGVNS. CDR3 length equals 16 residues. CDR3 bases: TGTGCCAGCAGTCCCCAAGGGGCGGTCTATAATTCACCCCTCCACTTT. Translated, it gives CASSPQGAVYNSPLHF.

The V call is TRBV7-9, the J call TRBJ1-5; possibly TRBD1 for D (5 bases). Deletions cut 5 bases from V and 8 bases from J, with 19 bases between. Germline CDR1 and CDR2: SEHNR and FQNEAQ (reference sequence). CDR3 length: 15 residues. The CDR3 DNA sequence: TGTGCCAGCAGCCCCTCGTCCGGGGGGAATGAGCCCCAGCATTTT. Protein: CASSPSSGGNEPQHF.

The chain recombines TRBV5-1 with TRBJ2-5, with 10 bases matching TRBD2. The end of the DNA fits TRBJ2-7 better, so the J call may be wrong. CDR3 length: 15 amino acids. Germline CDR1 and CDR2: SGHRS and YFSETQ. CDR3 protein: CASSFPGTSANEQYF. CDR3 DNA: TGCGCCAGCAGCTTTCCCGGGACTAGCGCGAACGAGCAGTACTTC.

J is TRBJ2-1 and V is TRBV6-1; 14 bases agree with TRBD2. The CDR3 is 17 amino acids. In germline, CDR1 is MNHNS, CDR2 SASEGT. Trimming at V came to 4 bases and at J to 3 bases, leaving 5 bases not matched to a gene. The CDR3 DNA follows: TGTGCCAGCAGTGCTAGACTAGCGGGGGGGCACTACAATGAGCAGTTCTTC. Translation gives CASSARLAGGHYNEQFF.

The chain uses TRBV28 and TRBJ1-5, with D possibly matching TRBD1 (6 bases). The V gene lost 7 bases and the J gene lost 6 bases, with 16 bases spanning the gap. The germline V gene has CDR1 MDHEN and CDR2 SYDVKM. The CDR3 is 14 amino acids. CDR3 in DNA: TGTGCCAGCACCCCGACAGGAGGAGGTCAGCCCCAGCATTTT. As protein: CASTPTGGGQPQHF.

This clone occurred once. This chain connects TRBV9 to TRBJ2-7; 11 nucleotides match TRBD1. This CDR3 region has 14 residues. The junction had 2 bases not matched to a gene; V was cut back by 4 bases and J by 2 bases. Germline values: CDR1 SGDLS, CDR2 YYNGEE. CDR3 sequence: CASSPGQGAYEQYF. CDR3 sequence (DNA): TGTGCCAGCAGCCCGGGACAGGGGGCCTACGAGCAGTACTTC.

As DNA, the CDR3 is TGTGCCAGCAGTATAGCGGCCTATGGCTACACCTTC. Protein sequence: CASSIAAYGYTF. The chain has TRBV2 and TRBJ1-2; unclear D gene. Trimming removed 5 bases at V and 4 bases at J, with 8 bases between. Germline V gene sequence: CDR1 SNHLY, CDR2 FYNNEI. The CDR3 is 12 amino acids.

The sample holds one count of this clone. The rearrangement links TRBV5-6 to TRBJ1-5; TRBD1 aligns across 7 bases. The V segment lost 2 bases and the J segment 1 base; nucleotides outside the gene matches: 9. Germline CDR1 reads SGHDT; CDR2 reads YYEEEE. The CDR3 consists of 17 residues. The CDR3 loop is CASSFRGQSRSNQPQHF. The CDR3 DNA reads TGTGCCAGCAGCTTCAGGGGACAGAGTAGGAGCAATCAGCCCCAGCATTTT.

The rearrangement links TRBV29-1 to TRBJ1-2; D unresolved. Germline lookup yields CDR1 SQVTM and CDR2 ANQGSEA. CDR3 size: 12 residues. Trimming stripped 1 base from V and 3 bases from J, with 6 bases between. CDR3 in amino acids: CSVEARHYGYTF. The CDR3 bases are TGCAGCGTTGAAGCCAGACACTATGGCTACACCTTC.

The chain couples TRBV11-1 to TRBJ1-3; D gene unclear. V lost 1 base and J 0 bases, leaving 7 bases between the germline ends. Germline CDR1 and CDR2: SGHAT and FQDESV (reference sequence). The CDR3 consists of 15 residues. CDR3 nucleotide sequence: TGTGCCAGCAGCTTAGAGGCGCTCTCTGGAAACACCATATATTTT. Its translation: CASSLEALSGNTIYF. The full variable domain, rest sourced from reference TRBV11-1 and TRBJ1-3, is EAEVAQSPRYKITEKSQAVAFWCDPISGHATLYWYRQILGQGPELLVQFQDESVVDDSQLPKDRFSAERLKGVDSTLKIQPAELGDSAMYLCASSLEALSGNTIYFGEGSWLTVV.

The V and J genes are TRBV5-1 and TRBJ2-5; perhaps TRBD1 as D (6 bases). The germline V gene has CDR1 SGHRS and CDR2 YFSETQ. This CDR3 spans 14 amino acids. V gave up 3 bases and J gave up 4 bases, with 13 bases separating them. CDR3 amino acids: CASSSLGTRETQYF. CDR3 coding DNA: TGCGCCAGCAGCTCCCTCGGGACAAGAGAGACCCAGTACTTC.

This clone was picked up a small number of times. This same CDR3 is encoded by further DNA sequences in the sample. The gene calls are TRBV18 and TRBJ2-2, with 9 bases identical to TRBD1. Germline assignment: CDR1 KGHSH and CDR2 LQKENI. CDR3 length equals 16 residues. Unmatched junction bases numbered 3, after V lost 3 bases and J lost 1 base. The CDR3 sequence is CASSPPTGGNTGELFF. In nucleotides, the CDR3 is TGTGCCAGCTCACCGCCGACAGGGGGGAACACCGGGGAGCTGTTTTTT. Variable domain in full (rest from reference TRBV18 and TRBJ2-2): NAGVMQNPRHLVRRRGQEARLRCSPMKGHSHVYWYRQLPEEGLKFMVYLQKENIIDESGMPKERFSAEFPKEGPSILRIQQVVRGDSAAYFCASSPPTGGNTGELFFGEGSRLTVL.